The rows below give T cell receptor beta chains drawn from one sample of a study of cytomegalovirus exposure and HLA in healthy donors. Assay: immunoSEQ multiplex PCR; the TCRdb copy retains only in-frame clones and omits some. The table lists roughly 230,000 clones, roughly 78% of them singletons, with more than 0.45% in the top ten. The sequenced sample was PBMCs. These receptors were collected from a boy aged 5-17 years in good health and CMV-seronegative. The CDR3 runs from the conserved cysteine through the conserved F or W. A D gene is named only where the DNA matches it firmly. The listing skips clone size in some rows; elsewhere it reads once, few, many or a size class.

abundance: NA
j_gene: TRBJ2-1
d_gene: TRBD2
v_gene: TRBV5-1
CDR3aa: CASSLGDSGRASEQFF
CDR3nt: TGCGCCAGCAGCTTGGGAGATAGCGGGAGGGCGAGTGAGCAGTTCTTC

abundance: NA
j_gene: TRBJ1-1
d_gene: NA
v_gene: TRBV5-6
CDR3aa: CASSLVVETEAFF
CDR3nt: TGTGCCAGCAGCTTGGTTGTAGAGACTGAAGCTTTCTTT

abundance: NA
j_gene: TRBJ1-5
d_gene: NA
v_gene: TRBV27
CDR3aa: CASSYRLSNQPQHF
CDR3nt: TGTGCCAGCAGTTACAGGCTTAGCAATCAGCCCCAGCATTTT

abundance: NA
j_gene: TRBJ2-1
d_gene: TRBD1
v_gene: TRBV7-9
CDR3aa: CASSPTPGQANEQFF
CDR3nt: TGTGCCAGCAGCCCGACACCTGGACAGGCCAATGAGCAGTTCTTC

abundance: NA
j_gene: TRBJ2-1
d_gene: TRBD1
v_gene: TRBV7-9
CDR3aa: CASSRPPGQTYNEQFF
CDR3nt: TGTGCCAGCAGCCGACCCCCGGGACAGACTTACAATGAGCAGTTCTTC

abundance: NA
j_gene: TRBJ2-1
d_gene: TRBD2
v_gene: TRBV4-2
CDR3aa: CASSQVTSGYNEQFF
CDR3nt: TGTGCCAGCAGCCAAGTGACTAGCGGCTACAATGAGCAGTTCTTC

abundance: NA
j_gene: TRBJ2-7
d_gene: NA
v_gene: TRBV25-1
CDR3aa: CASSEGLEFYEQYF
CDR3nt: TGTGCCAGCAGTGAGGGTCTAGAGTTCTACGAGCAGTACTTC

abundance: NA
j_gene: TRBJ2-2
d_gene: NA
v_gene: TRBV10-1
CDR3aa: CASSEDSAGELFF
CDR3nt: TGCGCCAGCAGTGAGGACTCTGCCGGGGAGCTGTTTTTT

abundance: NA
j_gene: TRBJ2-7
d_gene: NA
v_gene: TRBV20-1
CDR3aa: CSASANAGQYF
CDR3nt: TGCAGTGCTAGTGCGAACGCCGGGCAGTACTTC

abundance: few
j_gene: TRBJ1-1
d_gene: NA
v_gene: TRBV7-9
CDR3aa: CASSLRLGGAAFF
CDR3nt: TGTGCCAGCAGCCTTCGTCTAGGGGGTGCAGCTTTCTTT

abundance: NA
j_gene: TRBJ2-7
d_gene: TRBD1
v_gene: TRBV5-6
CDR3aa: CASSFFRTGSGEQYF
CDR3nt: TGTGCCAGCAGCTTCTTCCGGACAGGGTCTGGGGAGCAGTACTTC

abundance: NA
j_gene: TRBJ2-7
d_gene: TRBD1
v_gene: TRBV6-1
CDR3aa: CASNRQGPYEQYF
CDR3nt: TGTGCCAGCAATCGACAGGGGCCCTACGAGCAGTACTTC

abundance: NA
j_gene: TRBJ2-3
d_gene: NA
v_gene: TRBV19
CDR3aa: CASSSGTGGPDTQYF
CDR3nt: TGTGCCAGTAGCAGCGGGACAGGAGGACCAGATACGCAGTATTTT

abundance: NA
j_gene: TRBJ1-1
d_gene: NA
v_gene: TRBV5-1
CDR3aa: CASSLGRLGVNTEAFF
CDR3nt: TGCGCCAGCAGCTTGGGGCGGTTAGGGGTGAACACTGAAGCTTTCTTT

abundance: NA
j_gene: TRBJ2-1
d_gene: TRBD2
v_gene: TRBV29-1
CDR3aa: CSVPMRGALYNEQFF
CDR3nt: TGCAGCGTGCCCATGCGGGGGGCCCTCTACAATGAGCAGTTCTTC

abundance: NA
j_gene: TRBJ1-1
d_gene: NA
v_gene: TRBV10-3
CDR3aa: CAISDRQGIVGTEAFF
CDR3nt: TGTGCCATCAGTGACCGGCAGGGGATTGTAGGGACTGAAGCTTTCTTT

abundance: few
j_gene: TRBJ2-7
d_gene: NA
v_gene: TRBV27
CDR3aa: CASRKESGLGYEQYF
CDR3nt: TGTGCCAGCAGAAAGGAGTCAGGGTTAGGCTACGAGCAGTACTTC